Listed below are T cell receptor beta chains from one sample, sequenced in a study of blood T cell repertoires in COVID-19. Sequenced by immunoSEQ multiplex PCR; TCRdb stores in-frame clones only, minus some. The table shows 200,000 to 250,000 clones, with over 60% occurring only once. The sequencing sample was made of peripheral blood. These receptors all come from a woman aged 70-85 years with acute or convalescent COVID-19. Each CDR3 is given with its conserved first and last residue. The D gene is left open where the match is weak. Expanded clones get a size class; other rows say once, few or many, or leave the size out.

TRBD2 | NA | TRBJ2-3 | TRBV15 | TGTGCCACCAGCAGAGCCTCGGGGCTAAGCGGGAGGAGAGATACGCAGTATTTT | CATSRASGLSGRRDTQYF
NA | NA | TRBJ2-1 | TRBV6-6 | TGTGCCAGCAGTTACAGGGGAAATGAGCAGTTCTTC | CASSYRGNEQFF
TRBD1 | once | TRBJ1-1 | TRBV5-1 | TGCGCCACCAAAACAGGGGGCACTGAAGCTTTCTTT | CATKTGGTEAFF
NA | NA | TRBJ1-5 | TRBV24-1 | TGTGCCACCAGTGATCCGGGCAGCGCGGGAGGAGGCAATCAGCCCCAGCATTTT | CATSDPGSAGGGNQPQHF
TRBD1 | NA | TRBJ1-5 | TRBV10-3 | TGTGCCATTAAGAAGGGACAGAATCAGCCCCAGCATTTT | CAIKKGQNQPQHF
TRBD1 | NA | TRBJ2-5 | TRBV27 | TGTGCCAGCTCGGGACAGGCGATCCCCGCGGGGGAGACCCAGTACTTC | CASSGQAIPAGETQYF
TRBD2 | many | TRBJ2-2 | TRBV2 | TGTGCCAGCAAGCGGGGGAACACCGGGGAGCTGTTTTTT | CASKRGNTGELFF
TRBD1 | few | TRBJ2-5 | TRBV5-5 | TGTGCCAGCAGCTCCCCCGGGACAGGGGCAGGAGAGACCCAGTACTTC | CASSSPGTGAGETQYF
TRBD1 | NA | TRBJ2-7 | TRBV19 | TGTGCCAGTAGTATGGGCGACAGGGGCGGCGAGCAGTACTTC | CASSMGDRGGEQYF
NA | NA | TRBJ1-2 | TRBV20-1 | TGCAGTGCTAGTGTTGAGTTGGGGGCTTATGGCTACACCTTC | CSASVELGAYGYTF
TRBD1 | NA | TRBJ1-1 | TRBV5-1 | TGCGCCAGCAGCTTCACAGGGGGCACTGAAGCTTTCTTT | CASSFTGGTEAFF
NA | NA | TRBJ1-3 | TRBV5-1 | TGCGCCAGCAGCGCCCGTGAGGGCTCTGGAAACACCATATATTTT | CASSAREGSGNTIYF
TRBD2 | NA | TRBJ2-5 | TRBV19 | TGTGCCAGTAGTATGCGCAGGGAGGGAGAGACCCAGTACTTC | CASSMRREGETQYF
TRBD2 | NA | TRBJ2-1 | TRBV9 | TGTGCCAGCAGCCCCCACCGGGGACTAGCGGACAATGAGCAGTTCTTC | CASSPHRGLADNEQFF
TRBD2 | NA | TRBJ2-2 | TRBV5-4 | TGTGCCAGCAGCTTGGGGCGGGGGGCGGACACCGGGGAGCTGTTTTTT | CASSLGRGADTGELFF
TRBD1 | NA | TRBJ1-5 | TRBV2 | TGTGCCAGCAGGGGACAGGGGTTACCCAATCAGCCCCAGCATTTT | CASRGQGLPNQPQHF
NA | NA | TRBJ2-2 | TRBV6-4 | TGTGCCAGCAGTGATTTAGACACCGGGGAGCTGTTTTTT | CASSDLDTGELFF
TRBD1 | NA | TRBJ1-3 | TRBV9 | TGTGCCAGCAGCGTTCAGGGGGCGGTCGGGAACACCATATATTTT | CASSVQGAVGNTIYF
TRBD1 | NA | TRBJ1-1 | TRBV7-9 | TGTGCCAGCAGCTCAACAGGGGGTTGGGTAGCTTTCTTT | CASSSTGGWVAFF
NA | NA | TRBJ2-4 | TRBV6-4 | TGTGCCAGCCGCGGGGCAGGAGGACGGACCCGAAACATTCAGTACTTC | CASRGAGGRTRNIQYF
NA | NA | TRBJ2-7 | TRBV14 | TGTGCCAGCAGCCAAGAACTACCCCAGGGGCAGTACTTC | CASSQELPQGQYF
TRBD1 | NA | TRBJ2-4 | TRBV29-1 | TGCAGCGTTGTCCTGACGAAAAATCAGGGGGCCTGGGACATTCAGTACTTC | CSVVLTKNQGAWDIQYF
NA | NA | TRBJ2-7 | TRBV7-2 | TGTGCCAGCAGCTTAGCGCGGGCCGACGAGCAGTACTTC | CASSLARADEQYF
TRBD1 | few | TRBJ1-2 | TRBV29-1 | TGCAGCGTTGAAGGGGACAGGGCAATAGGCGGCTACACCTTC | CSVEGDRAIGGYTF
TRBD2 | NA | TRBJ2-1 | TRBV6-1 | TGTGCCAGCAGTGAAGTAGCGGGTTACAATGAGCAGTTCTTC | CASSEVAGYNEQFF
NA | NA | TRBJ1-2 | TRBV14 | TGTGCCAGCAGCCAACGAGTCAACTATGGCTACACCTTC | CASSQRVNYGYTF
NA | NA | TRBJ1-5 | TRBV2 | TGTAGGGGGGGCTGCCAGCCCCAGCATTTT | CRGGCQPQHF
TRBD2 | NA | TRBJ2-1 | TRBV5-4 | TGTGCCAGCAGCCTCGGGGGGGCCGTAGGGAATGAGCAGTTCTTC | CASSLGGAVGNEQFF
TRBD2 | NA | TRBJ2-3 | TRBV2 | TGTGCCCGCGGGCGGCGGCGGGGGGGGGCCGGTCGCACAGATACGCAGTATTTT | CARGRRRGGAGRTDTQYF
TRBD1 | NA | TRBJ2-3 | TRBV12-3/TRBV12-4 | TGTGCCAGCAGTTTTTCTTCCGGGACAGGTCATTATTTT | CASSFSSGTGHYF
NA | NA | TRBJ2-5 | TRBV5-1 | TGCGCCAGCAGCAACACAGGGCAGGAGACCCAGTACTTC | CASSNTGQETQYF
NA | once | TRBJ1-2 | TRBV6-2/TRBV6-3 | TGTGCCAGCAGTTACCCCACCGGGTCAGTCGCTACTAACTATGGCTACACCTTC | CASSYPTGSVATNYGYTF
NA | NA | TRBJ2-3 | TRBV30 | TGTGCCTGGACAACTCCTAGCACAGATACGCAGTATTTT | CAWTTPSTDTQYF
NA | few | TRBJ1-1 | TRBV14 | TGTGCCTCACGGATGCAGGGAAGAACTGAAGCTTTCTTT | CASRMQGRTEAFF
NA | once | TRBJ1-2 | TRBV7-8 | TGTGCCAGCAGCTTAGACCGGGGCTATGGCTACACCTTC | CASSLDRGYGYTF
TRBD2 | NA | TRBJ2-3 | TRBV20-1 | TGCAGTGCTAGTCCCCTAGCGGGGGAGGTGGATACGCAGTATTTT | CSASPLAGEVDTQYF
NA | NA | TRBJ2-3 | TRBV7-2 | TGTGCCAGCAGCTTAGGGGGCAGGCCCGGCACAGATACGCAGTATTTT | CASSLGGRPGTDTQYF
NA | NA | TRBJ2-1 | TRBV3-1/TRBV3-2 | TGTGCCAGCAGCCAAACACTAGCAAACAATGAGCAGTTCTTC | CASSQTLANNEQFF
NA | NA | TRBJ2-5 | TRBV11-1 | TGTGCCAGCAGCCTAGGAGCCGTTAAAGAGACCCAGTACTTC | CASSLGAVKETQYF
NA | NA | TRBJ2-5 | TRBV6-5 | TGTGCCAGCAGCGCAGGGGCAGAGACCCAGTACTTC | CASSAGAETQYF
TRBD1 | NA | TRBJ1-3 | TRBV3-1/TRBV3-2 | TGTGCCAGCAGCCAAATGGCAGGGGGAGAAGCTGGAAACACCATATATTTT | CASSQMAGGEAGNTIYF
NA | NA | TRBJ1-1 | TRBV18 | TGTGCCAGCGGGGCGGACATGAACACTGAAGCTTTCTTT | CASGADMNTEAFF
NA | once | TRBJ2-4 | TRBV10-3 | TGTGCCATCAGTGATAATACTCTAGCCAAAAACATTCAGTACTTC | CAISDNTLAKNIQYF
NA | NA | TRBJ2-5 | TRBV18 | TGTGCCAGCTCACCAAACGGCGGGCCAGAGACCCAGTACTTC | CASSPNGGPETQYF
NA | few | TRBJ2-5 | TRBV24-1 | TGTGCCACCAGTGATCCCCATTCTGGAGAGAAGGCCCAGTACTTC | CATSDPHSGEKAQYF
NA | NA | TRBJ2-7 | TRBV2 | TGTGCCAGCAGTGAACTCTACGAGCAGTACTTC | CASSELYEQYF
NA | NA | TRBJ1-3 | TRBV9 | TGTGCCAGCAGCGTAGATGACAGTCGAAACACCATATATTTT | CASSVDDSRNTIYF
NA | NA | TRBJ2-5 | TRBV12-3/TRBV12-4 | TGTGCCAGCAGTTTAGAACTGCGGGAGACCCAGTACTTC | CASSLELRETQYF
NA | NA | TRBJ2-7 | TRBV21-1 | TGTGCCAGCAGCAAAGCGCGCCGGGAGGGCGCCGGGTACGAGCAGTACTTC | CASSKARREGAGYEQYF
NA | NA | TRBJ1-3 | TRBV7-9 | TGTGCCAGCAGCTTCACAGAACTCGGAAACACCATATATTTT | CASSFTELGNTIYF
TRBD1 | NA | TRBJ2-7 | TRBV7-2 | TGTGCCAGCAGCTTCAGGGGGTTTGGCGAGCAGTACTTC | CASSFRGFGEQYF
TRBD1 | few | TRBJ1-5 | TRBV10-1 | TGCGCCAGCGATAGACAGGGCGGGGATTTAGATGGCAATCAGCCCCAGCATTTT | CASDRQGGDLDGNQPQHF